This T cell receptor beta chain was retrieved from a study of cytomegalovirus exposure and HLA in healthy donors. Study results and limitations: For cytomegalovirus status, the classifier reportedly gave diagnoses with high specificity and sensitivity. Confirmation was obtained in vitro that a few CMV-associated chains are specific for CMV antigens. Some public TCRs appeared in many individuals, while most sequences were rare.

TCRdb's copy holds only in-frame clones and misses some; the assay was immunoSEQ multiplex PCR. Altogether fewer than 200,000 clones are present, around nine tenths being singletons, with the ten largest covering roughly 1.4%. In this sample, this clone turned up a few times. Its antigen is unidentified. Germline V lookup: CDR1 MNHEY, CDR2 SMNVEV (reference sequence). V dropped 10 bases and J dropped 6 bases, with 18 bases sitting between them. The CDR3 totals 13 residues. This sequence was found in a woman in her twenties or thirties in good health and CMV-seronegative. Sequencing input: PBMCs. The chain carries TRBV27 and TRBJ1-2; no reliable D call. The CDR3 DNA reads TGTGCCACCCAACGAGAGGGAGCGGATGGCTACACCTTC. This encodes CATQREGADGYTF.